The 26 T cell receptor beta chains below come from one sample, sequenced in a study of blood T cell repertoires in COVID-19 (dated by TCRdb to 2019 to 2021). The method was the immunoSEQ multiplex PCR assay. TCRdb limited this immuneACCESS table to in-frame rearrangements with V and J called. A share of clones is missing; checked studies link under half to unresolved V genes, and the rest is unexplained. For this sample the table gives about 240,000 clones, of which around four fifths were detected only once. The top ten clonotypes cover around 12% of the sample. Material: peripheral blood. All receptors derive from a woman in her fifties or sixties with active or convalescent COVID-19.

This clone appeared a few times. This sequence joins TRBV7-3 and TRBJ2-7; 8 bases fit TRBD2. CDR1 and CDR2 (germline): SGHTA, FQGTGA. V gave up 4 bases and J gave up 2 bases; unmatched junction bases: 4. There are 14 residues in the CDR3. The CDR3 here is CASSSGGAPYEQYF. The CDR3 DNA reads TGTGCCAGCAGCTCCGGGGGGGCCCCCTACGAGCAGTACTTC.

The CDR3 DNA reads TGTGCCAGCAGCTTAGCGGAGTGGGGCCCCTACGAGCAGTACTTC. Its translation: CASSLAEWGPYEQYF. The rearrangement links TRBV11-2 to TRBJ2-7; possibly TRBD1 for D (5 bases). The CDR3 covers 15 residues. With 1 base removed from V and 2 bases from J, the gap between germline ends came to 12 bases. Germline-derived CDR1 and CDR2 are SGHAT and FQNNGV.

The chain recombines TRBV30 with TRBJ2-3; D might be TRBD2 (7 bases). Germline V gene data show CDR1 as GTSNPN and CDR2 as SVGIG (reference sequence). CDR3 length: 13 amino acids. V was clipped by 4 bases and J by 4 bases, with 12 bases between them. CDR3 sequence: CAWTPGGSDTQYF. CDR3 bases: TGTGCCTGGACGCCGGGGGGCTCAGATACGCAGTATTTT.

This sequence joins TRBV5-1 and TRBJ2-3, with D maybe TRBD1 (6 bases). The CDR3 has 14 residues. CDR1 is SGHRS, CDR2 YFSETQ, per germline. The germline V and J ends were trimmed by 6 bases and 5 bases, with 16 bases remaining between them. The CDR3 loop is CASNRQGLGDTQYF. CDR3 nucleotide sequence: TGCGCCAGCAATCGGCAGGGGTTGGGAGATACGCAGTATTTT. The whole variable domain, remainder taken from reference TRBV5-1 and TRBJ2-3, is KAGVTQTPRYLIKTRGQQVTLSCSPISGHRSVSWYQQTPGQGLQFLFEYFSETQRNKGNFPGRFSGRQFSNSRSEMNVSTLELGDSALYLCASNRQGLGDTQYFGPGTRLTVL.

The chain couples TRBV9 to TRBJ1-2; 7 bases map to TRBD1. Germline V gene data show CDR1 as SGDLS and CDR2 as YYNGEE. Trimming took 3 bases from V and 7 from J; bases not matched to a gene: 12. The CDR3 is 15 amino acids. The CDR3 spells CASSALSGTVFGYTF. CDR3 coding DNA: TGTGCCAGCAGCGCATTGTCCGGGACAGTGTTTGGCTACACCTTC.

CDR3 region: CASSGIGGSYNEQFF. The CDR3, as DNA: TGTGCCAGCAGCGGAATCGGGGGGTCCTACAATGAGCAGTTCTTC. This sequence joins TRBV9 and TRBJ2-1; TRBD2 aligns across 7 bases. This CDR3 has 15 amino acids. Germline CDR1 is SGDLS and CDR2 is YYNGEE. V shed 3 bases and J 1 base; nucleotides not matched to a gene: 4.

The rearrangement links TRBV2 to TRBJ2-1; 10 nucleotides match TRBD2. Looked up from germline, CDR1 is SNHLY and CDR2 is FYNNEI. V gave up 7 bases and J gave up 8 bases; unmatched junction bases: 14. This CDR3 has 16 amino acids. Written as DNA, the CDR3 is TGTGCCAGCACCCGAGCGGGGGGGCCTCTTCTCGATGAGCAGTTCTTC. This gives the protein CASTRAGGPLLDEQFF.

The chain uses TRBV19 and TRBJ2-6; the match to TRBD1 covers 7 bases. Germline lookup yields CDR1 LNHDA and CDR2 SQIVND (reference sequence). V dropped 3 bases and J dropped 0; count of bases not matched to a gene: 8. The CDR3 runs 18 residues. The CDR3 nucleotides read TGTGCCAGTAGTATCCCACAGGGGCCAGTCTCTGGGGCCAACGTCCTGACTTTC. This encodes CASSIPQGPVSGANVLTF.

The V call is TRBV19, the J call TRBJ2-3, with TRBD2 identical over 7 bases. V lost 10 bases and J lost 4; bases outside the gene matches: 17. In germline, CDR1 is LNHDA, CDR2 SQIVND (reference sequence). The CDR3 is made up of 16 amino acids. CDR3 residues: CATTRGDLIGADTQYF. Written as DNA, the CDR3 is TGTGCCACTACCCGGGGGGACCTAATTGGGGCAGATACGCAGTATTTT.

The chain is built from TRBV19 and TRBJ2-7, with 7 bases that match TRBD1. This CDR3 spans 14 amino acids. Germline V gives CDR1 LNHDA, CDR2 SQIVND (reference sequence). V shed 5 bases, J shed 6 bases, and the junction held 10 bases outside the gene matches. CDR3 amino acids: CASSWRQGISEQYF. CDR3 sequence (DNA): TGTGCCAGTAGTTGGAGACAGGGCATTTCCGAGCAGTACTTC. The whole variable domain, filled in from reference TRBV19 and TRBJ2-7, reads DGGITQSPKYLFRKEGQNVTLSCEQNLNHDAMYWYRQDPGQGLRLIYYSQIVNDFQKGDIAEGYSVSREKKESFPLTVTSAQKNPTAFYLCASSWRQGISEQYFGPGTRLTVT.

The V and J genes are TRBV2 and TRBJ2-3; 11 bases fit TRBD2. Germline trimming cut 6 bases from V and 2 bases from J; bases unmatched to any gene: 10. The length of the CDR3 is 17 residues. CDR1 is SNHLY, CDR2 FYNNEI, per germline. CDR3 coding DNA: TGTGCCAGCAGATCTAGCGGGGGGCTCCGAATCACAGATACGCAGTATTTT. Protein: CASRSSGGLRITDTQYF.

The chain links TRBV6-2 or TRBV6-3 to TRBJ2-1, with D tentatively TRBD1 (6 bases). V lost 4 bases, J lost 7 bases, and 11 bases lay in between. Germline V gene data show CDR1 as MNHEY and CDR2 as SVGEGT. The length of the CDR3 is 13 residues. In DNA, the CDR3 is TGTGCCAGCAGTTCCTGGCAGGGGAATGAGCAGTTCTTC. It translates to CASSSWQGNEQFF.

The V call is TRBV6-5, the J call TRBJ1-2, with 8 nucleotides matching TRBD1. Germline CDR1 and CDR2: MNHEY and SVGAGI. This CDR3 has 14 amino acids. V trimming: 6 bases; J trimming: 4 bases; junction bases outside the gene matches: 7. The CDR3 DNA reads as TGTGCCAGCAGCCGAAACAGGGGGAGCTATGGCTACACCTTC. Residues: CASSRNRGSYGYTF.

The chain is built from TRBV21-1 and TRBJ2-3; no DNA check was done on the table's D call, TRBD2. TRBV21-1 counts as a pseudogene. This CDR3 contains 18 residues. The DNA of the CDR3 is TGTGCCAGCAGCAAAGCCCCGTTGGCGGGGAATAACACAGATACGCAGTATTTT. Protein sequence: CASSKAPLAGNNTDTQYF.

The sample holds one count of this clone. The CDR3 nucleotides are TGTGCCAGTAGCCTCCCGCCGGCGGGGACGGCCTACAATGAGCAGTTCTTC. Protein product: CASSLPPAGTAYNEQFF. V and J are TRBV19 and TRBJ2-1, with a weak D call TRBD2 (6 bases). Germline CDR1 and CDR2: LNHDA and SQIVND (reference sequence). The CDR3 has 17 amino acids. The germline V and J ends were trimmed by 6 bases and 2 bases, with 20 bases remaining between them.

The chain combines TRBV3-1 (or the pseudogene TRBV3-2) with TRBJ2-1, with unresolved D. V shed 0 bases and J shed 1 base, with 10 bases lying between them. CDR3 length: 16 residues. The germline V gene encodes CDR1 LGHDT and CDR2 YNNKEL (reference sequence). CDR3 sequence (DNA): TGTGCCAGCAGCCAAGATGGAGAAAGGTCCTACAATGAGCAGTTCTTC. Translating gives CASSQDGERSYNEQFF.

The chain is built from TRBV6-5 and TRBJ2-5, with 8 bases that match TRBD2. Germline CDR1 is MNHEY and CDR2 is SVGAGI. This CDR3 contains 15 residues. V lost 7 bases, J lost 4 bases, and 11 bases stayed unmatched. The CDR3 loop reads CASIVGAGVGETQYF. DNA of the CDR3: TGTGCCAGCATTGTGGGAGCGGGGGTAGGAGAGACCCAGTACTTC.

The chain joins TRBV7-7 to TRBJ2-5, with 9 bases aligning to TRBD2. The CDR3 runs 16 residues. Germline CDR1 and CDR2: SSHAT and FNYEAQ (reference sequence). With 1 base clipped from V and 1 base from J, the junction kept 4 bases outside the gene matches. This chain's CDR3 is CASSLGALAGQETQYF. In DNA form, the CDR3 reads TGTGCCAGCAGCTTAGGGGCACTAGCGGGCCAAGAGACCCAGTACTTC. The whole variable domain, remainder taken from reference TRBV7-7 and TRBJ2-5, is GAGVSQSPRYKVTKRGQDVTLRCDPISSHATLYWYQQALGQGPEFLTYFNYEAQPDKSGLPSDRFSAERPEGSISTLTIQRTEQRDSAMYRCASSLGALAGQETQYFGPGTRLLVL.

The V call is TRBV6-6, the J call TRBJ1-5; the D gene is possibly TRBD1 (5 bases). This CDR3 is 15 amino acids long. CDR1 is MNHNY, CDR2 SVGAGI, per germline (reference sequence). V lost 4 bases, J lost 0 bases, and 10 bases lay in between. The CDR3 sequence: CASSSDTDSNQPQHF. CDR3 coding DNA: TGTGCCAGCAGTTCGGACACCGATAGCAATCAGCCCCAGCATTTT.

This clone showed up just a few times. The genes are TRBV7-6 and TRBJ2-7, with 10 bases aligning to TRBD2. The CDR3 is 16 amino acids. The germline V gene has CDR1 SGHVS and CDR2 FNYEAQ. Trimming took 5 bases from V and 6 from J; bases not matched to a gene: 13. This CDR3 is CASSPSGGTSRGEQYF. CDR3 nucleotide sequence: TGTGCCAGCAGCCCTAGCGGGGGCACGTCAAGAGGCGAGCAGTACTTC. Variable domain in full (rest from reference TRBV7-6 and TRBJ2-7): GAGVSQSPRYKVTKRGQDVALRCDPISGHVSLYWYRQALGQGPEFLTYFNYEAQQDKSGLPNDRFSAERPEGSISTLTIQRTEQRDSAMYRCASSPSGGTSRGEQYFGPGTRLTVT.

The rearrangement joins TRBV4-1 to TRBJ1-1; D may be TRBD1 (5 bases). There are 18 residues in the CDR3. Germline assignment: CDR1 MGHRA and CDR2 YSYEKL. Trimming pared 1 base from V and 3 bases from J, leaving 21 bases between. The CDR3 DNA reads TGCGCCAGCAGCCAAGTGGATCCAGGGTTGGGCGCGGACACTGAAGCTTTCTTT. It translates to CASSQVDPGLGADTEAFF.

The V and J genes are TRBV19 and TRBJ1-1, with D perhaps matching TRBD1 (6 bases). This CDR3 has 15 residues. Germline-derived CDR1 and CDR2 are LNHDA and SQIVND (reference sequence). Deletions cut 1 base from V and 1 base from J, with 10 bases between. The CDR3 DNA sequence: TGTGCCAGTAGTATAGTGGGGGCGCGGAACACTGAAGCTTTCTTT. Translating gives CASSIVGARNTEAFF. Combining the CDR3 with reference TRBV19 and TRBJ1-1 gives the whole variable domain DGGITQSPKYLFRKEGQNVTLSCEQNLNHDAMYWYRQDPGQGLRLIYYSQIVNDFQKGDIAEGYSVSREKKESFPLTVTSAQKNPTAFYLCASSIVGARNTEAFFGQGTRLTVV.

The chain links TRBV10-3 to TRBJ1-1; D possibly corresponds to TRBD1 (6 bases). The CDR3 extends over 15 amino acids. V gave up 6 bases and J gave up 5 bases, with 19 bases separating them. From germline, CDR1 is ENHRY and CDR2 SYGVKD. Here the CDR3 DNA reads TGTGCCATCAGCGCCCAACCGACAGGACTTACTGAAGCTTTCTTT. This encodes CAISAQPTGLTEAFF.

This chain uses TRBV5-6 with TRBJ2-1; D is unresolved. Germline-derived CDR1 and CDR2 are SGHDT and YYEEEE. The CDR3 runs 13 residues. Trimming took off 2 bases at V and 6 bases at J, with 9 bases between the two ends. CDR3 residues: CASSFGAINEQFF. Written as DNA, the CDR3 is TGTGCCAGCAGCTTCGGAGCGATCAATGAGCAGTTCTTC.

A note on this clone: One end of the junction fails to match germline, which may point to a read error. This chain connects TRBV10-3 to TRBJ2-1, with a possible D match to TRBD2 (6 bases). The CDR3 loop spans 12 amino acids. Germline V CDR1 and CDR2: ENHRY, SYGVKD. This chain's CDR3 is CAARDSNNEQFF. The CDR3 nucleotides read TGTGCCGCCCGGGACTCCAACAATGAGCAGTTCTTC.

The CDR3 reads CASSSGGFLTEAFF. CDR3 nucleotides: TGTGCCAGCAGCTCAGGGGGTTTCCTTACTGAAGCTTTCTTT. The chain joins TRBV11-2 to TRBJ1-1, with TRBD1 identical over 7 bases. V lost 4 bases to trimming and J lost 5 bases; unmatched junction nucleotides: 7. CDR1 is SGHAT, CDR2 FQNNGV, per germline. The CDR3 is 14 amino acids.